These T cell receptor beta chains were read from a single sample in a study of shared clonotypes between healthy human individuals. Assay used: immunoSEQ multiplex PCR; TCRdb lists only in-frame clones, some missing. The sample lists under 2,500,000 clones, around 95% seen once, with roughly 0.13% in the top ten. The sequenced material came from naive CD4+ T cells sorted from blood. The receptors shown here come from a man in his late teens or twenties in good health. The CDR3 runs from the conserved cysteine through the conserved F or W. The D gene is left open where the match is weak. Expanded clones get a size class; other rows say once, few or many, or leave the size out.

-	-	TRBV18	TRBJ1-5	TGTGCCAGCTCACCAGTCCCAAGCAATCAGCCCCAGCATTTT	CASSPVPSNQPQHF
few	TRBD2	TRBV2	TRBJ2-2	TGTGCCAGCAGCTCCCTGGGGGACTATTACACCGGGGAGCTGTTTTTT	CASSSLGDYYTGELFF
-	-	TRBV7-2	TRBJ2-2	TGTGCCAGCAGCCTGGGACGGAACACCGGGGAGCTGTTTTTT	CASSLGRNTGELFF
-	-	TRBV7-2	TRBJ2-7	TGTGCCAGCAGCTTAGGGGCCCGGGCCCCCTACGAGCAGTACTTC	CASSLGARAPYEQYF
-	TRBD2	TRBV7-9	TRBJ2-1	TGTGCCAGCAGAACTAGCGGATCCTACAATGAGCAGTTCTTC	CASRTSGSYNEQFF
once	-	TRBV4-1	TRBJ2-3	TGCGCCAGCAGCCAAGATGGGACCACAGATACGCAGTATTTT	CASSQDGTTDTQYF
-	-	TRBV2	TRBJ1-6	TGTGCCAGCAAGGTGGGGGGGAATTCACCCCTCCACTTT	CASKVGGNSPLHF
few	-	TRBV10-3	TRBJ1-2	TGTGCCATCAGTGAACGTCACTATGGCTACACCTTC	CAISERHYGYTF
-	-	TRBV18	TRBJ1-6	TGTGCCAGCTCAGAGACGGACAGTAATTCACCCCTCCACTTT	CASSETDSNSPLHF
-	-	TRBV5-4	TRBJ2-7	TGTGCCAGCAGCCTCCGCGGACCTGGGTTGGAGCAGTACTTC	CASSLRGPGLEQYF
-	TRBD1	TRBV6-5	TRBJ2-7	TGTGCCATGAGGGACAGAGGGTCCTACGAGCAGTACTTC	CAMRDRGSYEQYF
-	-	TRBV4-3	TRBJ1-1	TGCGCCAGCAGCCAAGAAGGGCGGACTGAAGCTTTCTTT	CASSQEGRTEAFF
-	-	TRBV30	TRBJ2-6	TGTGCGTCGGACAGTACGTCTGGGGCCAACGTCCTGACTTTC	CASDSTSGANVLTF
-	-	TRBV29-1	TRBJ1-1	TGCAGCGTCACGCGCAGCGGGCAATCTTCGCTGGCTTTCTTT	CSVTRSGQSSLAFF
-	TRBD2	TRBV12-5	TRBJ2-3	TGTGCTAGTGGTTTGGTGGTAGCGGGACAAATCACAGATACGCAGTATTTT	CASGLVVAGQITDTQYF
-	-	TRBV5-1	TRBJ1-4	TGCGCCAGCAGCTCGACAGGTCCCGCAACTAATGAAAAACTGTTTTTT	CASSSTGPATNEKLFF
once	-	TRBV4-2	TRBJ2-4	TGTGCCAGCAGCCCCCAAAAAGGGGGGTATGGCAAAAACATTCAGTACTTC	CASSPQKGGYGKNIQYF
-	TRBD2	TRBV9	TRBJ2-7	TGTGCCAGCAGCGTAGCCCCCATCGCGGGAGGGTTCACGTACGAGCAGTACTTC	CASSVAPIAGGFTYEQYF
-	-	TRBV7-2	TRBJ2-1	TGTGCCAGCAGCTTAGTCGTAGCCGAGCAGTTCTTC	CASSLVVAEQFF
-	TRBD2	TRBV5-4	TRBJ2-1	TGTGCCAGCAACCCCGGACTAGCGGATTACAATGAGCAGTTCTTC	CASNPGLADYNEQFF
-	-	TRBV10-1	TRBJ2-7	TGCGCCAGCAGTAGGGGATTCGGCGAGCAGTACTTC	CASSRGFGEQYF
-	TRBD2	TRBV7-9	TRBJ2-7	TGTGCCAGCAGCCTAAGACTAGCGGGGGGAGTCGCCTACGAGCAGTACTTC	CASSLRLAGGVAYEQYF
-	-	TRBV5-6	TRBJ1-6	TGTGCCAGCAGCTTGGCTCAGGGGAGGAATTCACCCCTCCACTTT	CASSLAQGRNSPLHF
-	-	TRBV18	TRBJ2-3	TGTGCCAGCTCACCACCCGGGACAGATACGCAGTATTTT	CASSPPGTDTQYF